Described below is a single T cell receptor (beta chain) sequence and its context. Its antigen is not identified. The data belong to a study of T cell repertoires in cytomegalovirus infection. Study overall: Indications of both CMV infection and matching HLA type were provided by public TCR beta signatures. General study points: Dominating the ex vivo response were TCR beta clonotypes that were CMV-specific and HLA-C-restricted.

Trimming removed 5 bases from V and 9 bases from J; junction bases left unmatched: 12. Germline V gene lookup returns CDR1 LNHDA and CDR2 SQIVND (reference sequence). This CDR3 region has 16 residues. TCRdb re-called the reads through MiXCR, storing one row per CDR3 protein. This sample has more than 250,000 distinct CDR3 sequences, with about 25% found just once. Material: cultured PBMCs, obtained from culture after CMV antigen stimulation. The chain joins TRBV19 to TRBJ1-6; 8 bases map to TRBD1. The receptor was isolated from a human donor in good health (CMV status not recorded). Some clones in this sample may be carry-over from other donors' samples. The CDR3 DNA reads as TGTGCCAGTAGTTCAGCGAACCAGGGGGCGGTTTCACCCCTCCACTTT. This translates into CASSSANQGAVSPLHF.